A selection of T cell receptor beta chains follows, all from one sample in a study of chemoradiotherapy in HPV16-positive cancers. TCRdb's table, derived via immunoSEQ multiplex PCR, lists solely in-frame clones and lacks some. Among approximately 15,000 clones, roughly 80% were seen once, and the ten largest hold less than 1.5%. Sample acquisition took place from a patient who underwent chemoradiotherapy. The source is a human donor with HPV-associated anogenital cancer. CDR3s include the opening cysteine and the closing phenylalanine or tryptophan. Each record gives: V gene, clone size, J gene, D gene, CDR3 DNA, CDR3 protein. A D gene is named only where the DNA matches it firmly. Size values are once, few and many counts, or a class for expanded clones, and some rows have none.

>TRBV2|few|TRBJ1-1|.
TGTGCCAGCAGTGTTCTTGGGGGGGAGGCCGGGGCTTTCTTT
CASSVLGGEAGAFF
>TRBV7-8|.|TRBJ2-6|.
TGTGCCAGCAGCTTAGAGATTGCGGGGGCTGGAGGGGCCAACGTCCTGACTTTC
CASSLEIAGAGGANVLTF
>TRBV5-6|once|TRBJ2-2|.
TGTGCCAGCAGCTTGGATGGCCTGGAGGACACCGGGGAGCTGTTTTTT
CASSLDGLEDTGELFF
>TRBV5-4|.|TRBJ2-7|TRBD2
TGTGCCAGCAGCGGGGGGGTCGGCGGGGGTACCTCCTACGAGCAGTACTTC
CASSGGVGGGTSYEQYF
>TRBV11-1|.|TRBJ2-3|TRBD2
TGTGCCAGCAGTAAATTTCCGGGACTAGCGGGAGATACGCAGTATTTT
CASSKFPGLAGDTQYF
>TRBV13|few|TRBJ2-7|TRBD2
TGTGCCAGCAGCCGAAGAATTAGTGCGGGGGGGAGCTCCTACGAGCAGTACTTC
CASSRRISAGGSSYEQYF
>TRBV7-2|.|TRBJ1-2|.
TGTGCCAGCAACCGAGACAGGAGATACGATGGCTACACCTTC
CASNRDRRYDGYTF
>TRBV7-7|few|TRBJ2-7|.
TGTGCTAGCAGCAACAACTACGAGCAGTACTTC
CASSNNYEQYF
>TRBV7-3|.|TRBJ2-1|TRBD2
TGTGCCAGCAGCTCCTCTAGCGGTTCTAGGAATGAGCAGTTCTTC
CASSSSSGSRNEQFF
>TRBV27|.|TRBJ2-7|TRBD1
TGTGCCAGCAGTAAGGGACAGGGGATTTTCTACGAGCAGTACTTC
CASSKGQGIFYEQYF
>TRBV19|.|TRBJ2-1|TRBD2
TGTGCCAGTAGTATTCTAGGGACTAGTATCAATGAGCAGTTCTTC
CASSILGTSINEQFF
>TRBV7-3|.|TRBJ1-6|TRBD1
TGTGCCAGCAGCGAAACAGGGGCAAGATCACCCCTCCACTTT
CASSETGARSPLHF
>TRBV7-2|few|TRBJ2-1|TRBD2
TGTGCCAGCAGCGACCTAGCGGGGGGGAATGAGCAGTTCTTC
CASSDLAGGNEQFF
>TRBV6-5|.|TRBJ1-1|.
TGTGCCAGCAGCCCCTCAAAGGGGGGGACTGAAGCTTTCTTT
CASSPSKGGTEAFF
>TRBV6-5|.|TRBJ2-1|TRBD2
TGTGCCAGCAGTTACGTTGGACTAGCGGGGAATGAGCAGTTCTTC
CASSYVGLAGNEQFF
>TRBV5-6|.|TRBJ2-5|.
TGTGCCAGCAGCTTGGTGTGGGTTGGGGAGACCCAGTACTTC
CASSLVWVGETQYF
>TRBV27|.|TRBJ2-1|TRBD2
TGTGCCAGCAGTTCGACCAAGATAGCGGGGGAATGGTACAATGAGCAGTTCTTC
CASSSTKIAGEWYNEQFF
>TRBV5-4|.|TRBJ2-6|TRBD1
TGTGCCAGCAGCTCGGGACAGATCCTCCTAGGGGCCAACGTCCTGACTTTC
CASSSGQILLGANVLTF
>TRBV5-6|.|TRBJ2-3|TRBD1
TGTGCCAGCAGCTTGGAAGGGGGCCCGACAGATACGCAGTATTTT
CASSLEGGPTDTQYF
>TRBV27|.|TRBJ1-6|.
TGTGCCAGCTTTTCGAACGGGAATAATTCACCCCTCCACTTT
CASFSNGNNSPLHF
>TRBV19|few|TRBJ2-2|.
TGTGCCAGTAACCCGATGCGAGGACACACCACCGGGGAGCTGTTTTTT
CASNPMRGHTTGELFF
>TRBV2|.|TRBJ1-5|TRBD1
TGTGCCAGCAGTATAACGACAGGGGGTAACAATCAGCCCCAGCATTTT
CASSITTGGNNQPQHF
>TRBV19|.|TRBJ2-3|.
TGTGCCAGTAGTCCCCAGGTCGGAAGAACAGATACGCAGTATTTT
CASSPQVGRTDTQYF
>TRBV13|few|TRBJ1-1|TRBD1
TGTGCCAGCAGCTCACAGGGGTTGGGGACTGAAGCTTTCTTT
CASSSQGLGTEAFF
>TRBV7-2|.|TRBJ1-1|.
TGTGCCAGCAGCTTATACGGTGTTAAGGCTGAAGCTTTCTTT
CASSLYGVKAEAFF
>TRBV7-3|.|TRBJ1-1|.
TGTGCCAGCAGCCCTCAGGGAGTAGCTGAAGCTTTCTTT
CASSPQGVAEAFF
>TRBV6-5|.|TRBJ2-2|.
TGTGCCAGCAATCAAAAAGTCGGGGGTCCCGGGGAGCTGTTTTTT
CASNQKVGGPGELFF
>TRBV29-1|.|TRBJ1-2|.
TGCAGCGGGGGGGAACAGGGCGGAGGCTACACCTTC
CSGGEQGGGYTF
>TRBV4-3|.|TRBJ1-4|.
TGCGCCAGCAGCCAAGGTACGGGTTTTCGTGAAAAACTGTTTTTT
CASSQGTGFREKLFF
>TRBV11-3|.|TRBJ2-3|TRBD1
TGTGCCAGCAGCTGTAGGGGGCCTGCCACAGATACGCAGTATTTT
CASSCRGPATDTQYF
>TRBV16|.|TRBJ1-3|.
TGTGCCAGCAGCCGCCCCGGGGGTGCAGGAAACACCATATATTTT
CASSRPGGAGNTIYF
>TRBV19|.|TRBJ2-2|.
TGTGCCAGTTGGACGGGGAACACCGGGGAGCTGTTTTTT
CASWTGNTGELFF
>TRBV20-1|.|TRBJ1-1|.
TGCAGTGCTACCTACAGGACTGAAGCTTTCTTT
CSATYRTEAFF
>TRBV6-1|.|TRBJ1-2|.
TGTGCCAGCAGTGAAGGCAATCTAGCTAACTATGGCTACACCTTC
CASSEGNLANYGYTF
>TRBV7-9|.|TRBJ1-1|.
TGTGCCAGCAGCTCCCCGACACAGACCTCAAACACTGAAGCTTTCTTT
CASSSPTQTSNTEAFF
>TRBV5-4|few|TRBJ1-3|.
TGTGCCAGCAGCCCTGCCCCAGTGGGGGACACCATATATTTT
CASSPAPVGDTIYF
>TRBV13|.|TRBJ1-2|.
TGTGCCAGCAGCCCCCCAGAGGGGGGCTATGGCTACACCTTC
CASSPPEGGYGYTF
>TRBV5-4|.|TRBJ2-7|.
TGTGCCAGCAGGGACCCCCCGTCCTACGAGCAGTACTTC
CASRDPPSYEQYF
>TRBV7-9|.|TRBJ2-1|.
TGTGCCAGCAGGTACAATGACAATGAGCAGTTCTTC
CASRYNDNEQFF
>TRBV9|few|TRBJ2-1|.
TGTGCCAGCAGCACGGGGCTGAGCTCCTACAATGAGCAGTTCTTC
CASSTGLSSYNEQFF
>TRBV7-9|.|TRBJ2-5|TRBD2
TGTGCCAGCAGCTTGATTAGCGGGCTTTCGGCGGAGACCCAGTACTTC
CASSLISGLSAETQYF
>TRBV28|few|TRBJ2-5|TRBD2
TGTGCCAGCAGTAGGACTAGCGGGGGGATAGAGACCCAGTACTTC
CASSRTSGGIETQYF
>TRBV7-3|.|TRBJ1-2|.
TGTGCCAGCAGCTTAACCCCGGGTGCTGGCTACACCTTC
CASSLTPGAGYTF
>TRBV4-1|.|TRBJ1-1|TRBD1
TGCGCCAGCAGCCGGGGACAGTTCAGGGCGGGCACTGAAGCTTTCTTT
CASSRGQFRAGTEAFF
>TRBV27|.|TRBJ2-7|.
TGTGCCAGCAGTTTTCGGTGGGACAACTACGAGCAGTACTTC
CASSFRWDNYEQYF
>TRBV15|once|TRBJ2-3|.
TGTGCCACCAGCAGATACAGATACACAGATACGCAGTATTTT
CATSRYRYTDTQYF
>TRBV15|.|TRBJ1-6|.
TGTGCCACCAGCAGAGATCTTAGGGGTGTTGGTTCACCCCTCCACTTT
CATSRDLRGVGSPLHF
>TRBV5-1|few|TRBJ1-1|.
TGCGCCAGCAGCTTGGCCGGGGGGGACACTGAAGCTTTCTTT
CASSLAGGDTEAFF
>TRBV6-5|few|TRBJ1-5|.
TGTGCCAGCAGACTCGGACAGTTCGATCAGCCCCAGCATTTT
CASRLGQFDQPQHF
>TRBV6-6|.|TRBJ2-3|.
TGTGCCAGCAGTTTTCACGGCACAGATACGCAGTATTTT
CASSFHGTDTQYF
>TRBV5-4|.|TRBJ1-2|TRBD1
TGTGCCAGCAGCCTGGACAGGGCTGGTGGCTACACCTTC
CASSLDRAGGYTF
>TRBV16|.|TRBJ2-7|.
TGTGCCAGCAGCCAAGCCTACGAGCAGTACTTC
CASSQAYEQYF
>TRBV29-1|.|TRBJ1-4|.
TGCAGCGTTGGTCGGCGTCAAGATGGGGAACTGTTTTTT
CSVGRRQDGELFF
>TRBV6-5|.|TRBJ1-2|.
TGTGCCAGCAGTTACTCGCCCGGGGCCTATGGCTACACCTTC
CASSYSPGAYGYTF
>TRBV7-9|.|TRBJ1-1|.
TGTGCCAGCAGCTCCGGGGGGGCCACTGAAGCTTTCTTT
CASSSGGATEAFF
>TRBV9|few|TRBJ2-2|.
TGTGCCAGCAGCGTAGATCCCCTAACGGGCTTTGGGGAGCTGTTTTTT
CASSVDPLTGFGELFF
>TRBV25-1|.|TRBJ1-2|.
TGTGCCAGCAGTGAATCGGGGAGCCGCCTAGGCTACACCTTC
CASSESGSRLGYTF
>TRBV7-9|.|TRBJ1-2|.
TGTGCCAGCAGCACTCGGGGGACGTTGGGGGGCTACACCTTC
CASSTRGTLGGYTF
>TRBV20-1|.|TRBJ1-2|.
TGCAGTGCGCCCAACTATGGCTACACCTTC
CSAPNYGYTF